This passage covers 15 T cell receptor beta chains from one sample sequenced in a study of blood T cell repertoires in COVID-19. The repertoire was sequenced with immunoSEQ multiplex PCR; TCRdb's copy has only in-frame clones and lacks some. The repertoire consists of roughly 100,000 clones, with roughly four fifths occurring once and the leading ten covering over 15%. The sequenced material came from peripheral blood. The receptors here all came from an elderly woman with acute or convalescent COVID-19.

The chain links TRBV19 to TRBJ2-2; D gene unclear. Germline lookup yields CDR1 LNHDA and CDR2 SQIVND (reference sequence). Trimming stripped 7 bases from V and 1 base from J, with 10 bases between. The CDR3 covers 14 residues. CDR3 nucleotides: TGTGCCAGTACCCTCTCGGGGAACACCGGGGAGCTGTTTTTT. Translating it yields CASTLSGNTGELFF.

This chain uses TRBV5-6 with TRBJ2-3; 8 positions agree with TRBD1. V was pared by 1 base and J by 3 bases, with 7 bases of the junction left unmatched. CDR3 length: 16 amino acids. Germline V gives CDR1 SGHDT, CDR2 YYEEEE. CDR3 in amino acids: CASSLPGQGLTDTQYF. Written as DNA, the CDR3 is TGTGCCAGCAGCTTGCCTGGACAGGGATTAACAGATACGCAGTATTTT.

The chain is built from TRBV28 and TRBJ2-7; TRBD2 agrees at 8 bases. Per the germline V gene, CDR1 is MDHEN and CDR2 is SYDVKM. The CDR3 consists of 15 residues. The V gene end was trimmed by 5 bases and the J gene end by 3 bases; junction bases not matched to a gene: 9. CDR3 region: CASSHPGGGSYEQYF. The CDR3, as DNA: TGTGCCAGCAGTCACCCCGGGGGGGGGAGCTACGAGCAGTACTTC.

The V gene is TRBV2, the J gene TRBJ2-2, with a weak D call TRBD2 (6 bases). Trimming removed 6 bases from V and 0 bases from J, with 11 bases in between. The CDR3 spans 15 residues. The germline V gene has CDR1 SNHLY and CDR2 FYNNEI. For the CDR3, the DNA is TGTGCCAGCAGGGCCGGGACTGCGAACACCGGGGAGCTGTTTTTT. Protein product: CASRAGTANTGELFF.

This clone came up a few times. The chain recombines TRBV2 with TRBJ1-4, with a tentative D call TRBD1 (5 bases). Trimming took off 5 bases at V and 7 bases at J, with 14 bases between the two ends. The germline CDR1 and CDR2 sequences are SNHLY and FYNNEI. This CDR3 contains 14 residues. The CDR3 region has the DNA TGTGCCAGCAGTCTATCCAGGGTTTTTGAAAAACTGTTTTTT. Its protein is CASSLSRVFEKLFF.

The chain combines TRBV2 with TRBJ2-3, with 9 bases fitting TRBD1. This CDR3 has 14 residues. The V and J ends lost 9 bases and 6 bases, in that order; junction bases with no gene match: 10. Per the germline V gene, CDR1 is SNHLY and CDR2 is FYNNEI. CDR3 in amino acids: CARDGDREGDTQYF. CDR3 nucleotide sequence: TGTGCCAGGGATGGGGACAGGGAGGGGGATACGCAGTATTTT.

This chain uses TRBV19 with TRBJ2-1; TRBD2 matches at 8 bases. This CDR3 has 14 residues. Per the germline V gene, CDR1 is LNHDA and CDR2 is SQIVND (reference sequence). Trimming removed 1 base from V and 6 bases from J; junction bases left unmatched: 2. The CDR3 loop is CASSIAGGRNEQFF. DNA of the CDR3: TGTGCCAGTAGTATAGCGGGAGGGCGCAATGAGCAGTTCTTC.

The rearrangement uses TRBV2 and TRBJ2-5; TRBD1 matches at 10 bases. J lost 6 bases, V lost 8 bases, and 3 bases had no gene match. The CDR3 is 12 amino acids. Germline V gene data show CDR1 as SNHLY and CDR2 as FYNNEI. The CDR3 protein is CASRDRGQTQYF. DNA for the CDR3: TGTGCCAGCCGCGACAGGGGGCAGACCCAGTACTTC.

The chain recombines TRBV5-1 with TRBJ2-2; possibly TRBD1 for D (5 bases). The germline V gene encodes CDR1 SGHRS and CDR2 YFSETQ. The CDR3 loop spans 19 amino acids. V dropped 4 bases and J dropped 0 bases, with 22 bases sitting between them. The chain's CDR3 is CASSPTTYRTPANTGELFF. The CDR3 nucleotides are TGCGCCAGCAGCCCAACAACATATCGGACACCGGCGAACACCGGGGAGCTGTTTTTT.

The V and J genes are TRBV6-1 and TRBJ1-3; 9 bases are shared with TRBD1. J lost 4 bases, V lost 3 bases, and 4 bases had no gene match. The CDR3 length is 15 residues. Germline loops: CDR1 MNHNS, CDR2 SASEGT. The DNA of the CDR3 is TGTGCCAGCAGTGACGACAGGGGGGTCGGAAACACCATATATTTT. This encodes CASSDDRGVGNTIYF.

The V and J genes are TRBV7-2 and TRBJ2-4; possible D gene TRBD2, 6 bases. Germline CDR1 and CDR2: SGHTA and FQGNSA. Trimming removed 1 base at V and 9 bases at J, with 10 bases between. The CDR3 has 13 amino acids. The CDR3 sequence: CASSLETGVIQYF. DNA of the CDR3: TGTGCCAGCAGCTTAGAAACGGGGGTCATTCAGTACTTC. Filled out from reference TRBV7-2 and TRBJ2-4, the complete variable domain reads GAGVSQSPSNKVTEKGKDVELRCDPISGHTALYWYRQSLGQGLEFLIYFQGNSAPDKSGLPSDRFSAERTGGSVSTLTIQRTQQEDSAVYLCASSLETGVIQYFGAGTRLSVL.

The chain uses TRBV5-1 and TRBJ2-3, with 8 nucleotides matching TRBD2. CDR3 length: 15 amino acids. Trimming took 2 bases from V and 2 from J; bases not matched to a gene: 4. CDR1 is SGHRS, CDR2 YFSETQ, per germline. CDR3 DNA: TGCGCCAGCAGCTTCCGAGCGGGGGTCACAGATACGCAGTATTTT. It is translated as CASSFRAGVTDTQYF.

The CDR3 DNA follows: TGTGCCAGCAGCAGTCGGGGTTTGGCGGGGGAAAACTATGGCTACACCTTC. Translation: CASSSRGLAGENYGYTF. The chain uses TRBV11-3 and TRBJ1-2; maybe TRBD1 (5 bases). Per the germline V gene, CDR1 is SGHNT and CDR2 is YENEEA. The CDR3 has 17 residues. Trimming took off 5 bases at V and 2 bases at J, with 21 bases between the two ends.

This chain connects TRBV19 to TRBJ1-1; D uncertain. Germline values: CDR1 LNHDA, CDR2 SQIVND (reference sequence). The CDR3 is made up of 15 amino acids. Deletions cut 1 base from V and 7 bases from J, with 16 bases between. CDR3 in DNA: TGTGCCAGTAGTATAGGGTTAACGAGGAGTGATGAAGCTTTCTTT. Protein: CASSIGLTRSDEAFF.

This clone was counted a few times. This chain joins TRBV2 and TRBJ1-5; D remains ambiguous. The CDR3 spans 14 residues. Trimming stripped 5 bases from V and 3 bases from J, with 11 bases between. Germline V gene lookup returns CDR1 SNHLY and CDR2 FYNNEI. CDR3 sequence: CASSPGSYNQPQHF. The CDR3 coding sequence is TGTGCCAGCAGTCCCGGGAGCTACAATCAGCCCCAGCATTTT.